This T cell receptor (beta chain) derives from a study of cytomegalovirus exposure and HLA in healthy donors. CDR3 size: 15 residues. V shed 6 bases, J shed 3 bases, and the junction held 7 bases outside the gene matches. The germline V gene encodes CDR1 SQVTM and CDR2 ANQGSEA. This clone showed up just a few times. The study ran its PCR with 60 Vbeta and 13 Jbeta primers. The assay was immunoSEQ multiplex PCR, and TCRdb's table has in-frame clones only and misses some. The sample holds roughly 200,000 clones, just over 75% seen once. The sequenced sample consisted of PBMCs. The V call is TRBV29-1, the J call TRBJ2-7; 14 bases are shared with TRBD2. The sequence was collected from a man aged 18 to 30 in good health and CMV-seronegative. In DNA form, the CDR3 reads TGCAGCGTGCGGACTAGCGGGAGGAGAGGCTACGAGCAGTACTTC. This codes for CSVRTSGRRGYEQYF.